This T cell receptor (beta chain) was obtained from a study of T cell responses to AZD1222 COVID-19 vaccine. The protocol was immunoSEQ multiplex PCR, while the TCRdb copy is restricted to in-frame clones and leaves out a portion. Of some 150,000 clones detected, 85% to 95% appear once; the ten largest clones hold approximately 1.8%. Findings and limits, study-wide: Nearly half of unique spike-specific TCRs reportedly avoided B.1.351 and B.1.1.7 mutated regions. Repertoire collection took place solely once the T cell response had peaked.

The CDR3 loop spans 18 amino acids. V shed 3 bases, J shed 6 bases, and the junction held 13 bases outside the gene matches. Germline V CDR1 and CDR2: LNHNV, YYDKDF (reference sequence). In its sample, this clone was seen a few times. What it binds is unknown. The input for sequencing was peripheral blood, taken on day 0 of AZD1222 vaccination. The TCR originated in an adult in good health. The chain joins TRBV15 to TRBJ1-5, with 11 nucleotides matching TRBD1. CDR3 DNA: TGTGCCACCAGCAGGCCGGGTAATACTGGGACAGGGGGTCAGCCCCAGCATTTT. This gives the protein CATSRPGNTGTGGQPQHF. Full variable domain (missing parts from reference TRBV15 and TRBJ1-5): DAMVIQNPRYQVTQFGKPVTLSCSQTLNHNVMYWYQQKSSQAPKLLFHYYDKDFNNEADTPDNFQSRRPNTSFCFLDIRSPGLGDTAMYLCATSRPGNTGTGGQPQHFGDGTRLSIL.